The rows below give T cell receptor beta chains drawn from one sample of a study of CD8 T cells in ankylosing spondylitis. Via MiXCR, TCRdb re-called the 5' RACE reads, giving one row per CDR3 protein. Here the sample spans approximately 240,000 distinct CDR3 sequences, over 9.5% being singletons. The material sequenced was blood, either unsorted or a sorted T cell fraction (not recorded which). All receptors derive from a male donor with ankylosing spondylitis or in good health (not recorded which). Each CDR3 is given with its conserved first and last residue. Each record gives: CDR3 DNA, CDR3 protein, D gene, J gene, V gene, clone size. The D gene is left open where the match is weak. Clone size is not always given. Where it is, it says once, few, many or a class for expanded clones.

TGCAGTGCTTTCGACAGGGGGTCCTACGAGCAGTACTTC | CSAFDRGSYEQYF | TRBD1 | TRBJ2-7 | TRBV20-1 | many
TGTGCCAGCAGTGACTCGAGCGTAGGAACGCAGTATTTT | CASSDSSVGTQYF | NA | TRBJ2-3 | TRBV6-4 | many
TGTGCCAGCAGCTTCGAGGGGAACACCATATATTTT | CASSFEGNTIYF | NA | TRBJ1-3 | TRBV5-5 | few
TGCGCCAGCAGCCAGGGGGGGACCGCGAACACCGGGGAGCTGTTTTTT | CASSQGGTANTGELFF | TRBD2 | TRBJ2-2 | TRBV4-1 | many
TGTGCCAGCAGCCCTGCAACTAATGAAAAACTGTTTTTT | CASSPATNEKLFF | NA | TRBJ1-4 | TRBV12-3/TRBV12-4 | many
TGCGCCAGCAGCTTGGGTCCTAGTAAAGGTGCCTCCTACGAGCAGTACTTC | CASSLGPSKGASYEQYF | NA | TRBJ2-7 | TRBV5-1 | NA
TGTGCCAGCAGCTTAGAGCGGTTCGGTACGCAGTATTTT | CASSLERFGTQYF | NA | TRBJ2-3 | TRBV11-2 | NA
TGTGCCAGCAGCGCAACAGGGTACTATGGCTACACCTTC | CASSATGYYGYTF | NA | TRBJ1-2 | TRBV5-5 | NA
TGCGCCAGCAGCCAAGGACAGGGAGTAGGCACAGATACGCAGTATTTT | CASSQGQGVGTDTQYF | TRBD1 | TRBJ2-3 | TRBV4-1 | NA
TGCGCCAGCAGAGCTGGGGACAACGTCGGACTAGCGGGAGTCACCGGGGAGCTGTTTTTT | CASRAGDNVGLAGVTGELFF | TRBD2 | TRBJ2-2 | TRBV5-1 | many
TGTGCCAGCAGCCTGGGGGGAGGGAGGCCGACCTACGAGCAGTACTTC | CASSLGGGRPTYEQYF | TRBD2 | TRBJ2-7 | TRBV4-2 | once
TGTGCCAGCAGAAACAGGACCCTCTATCAGCCCCAGCATTTT | CASRNRTLYQPQHF | NA | TRBJ1-5 | TRBV6-1 | many
TGTGCCAGCAGTTCGTTGGGGAACACTGAAGCTTTCTTT | CASSSLGNTEAFF | NA | TRBJ1-1 | TRBV6-5 | many
TGTGCCAGCAGCCCCCCCGTGGGGGCTGAAGCTTTCTTT | CASSPPVGAEAFF | NA | TRBJ1-1 | TRBV7-9 | NA
TGTGCCAGCAGCTTAGCTGGAACTAATGAAAAACTGTTTTTT | CASSLAGTNEKLFF | NA | TRBJ1-4 | TRBV7-2 | NA
TGTGCCAGCAGTTTCACAGATACGCAGTATTTT | CASSFTDTQYF | NA | TRBJ2-3 | TRBV12-3/TRBV12-4 | many
TGTGCCAGCAGTTTGACACCGGGACTAGCGGGAGAGACCCAGTACTTC | CASSLTPGLAGETQYF | TRBD2 | TRBJ2-5 | TRBV27 | NA
TGTGCCAGCAGCTTAGCGCTCGGGCTTAGCTCCTATAATTCACCCCTCCACTTT | CASSLALGLSSYNSPLHF | NA | TRBJ1-6 | TRBV11-1 | many
TGCGCCAGCAGCTTATCCCTTTTTGAGGAGCAGTACTTC | CASSLSLFEEQYF | NA | TRBJ2-7 | TRBV5-1 | many
TGTGCCAGCAGCTTTGAAGCGTTGGAGCAGTACTTC | CASSFEALEQYF | NA | TRBJ2-7 | TRBV5-6 | NA
TGCGCCAGCAGGAAGGAAAATGAGCAGTTCTTC | CASRKENEQFF | NA | TRBJ2-1 | TRBV5-1 | NA
TGTGCCAGCAGCCAAGTACGGAGCGGGGAGCCGGTCTTC | CASSQVRSGEPVF | TRBD2 | TRBJ2-1 | TRBV3-1 | NA
TGTGCCAGCAGTGAAGGGTCAGGCAATTCACCCCTCCACTTT | CASSEGSGNSPLHF | NA | TRBJ1-6 | TRBV6-1 | many
TGTGCCAGCAGCGCTCCCGGGACTGGCTACGAGCAGTACTTC | CASSAPGTGYEQYF | NA | TRBJ2-7 | TRBV11-2 | many
TGTGCCAGCAGGGCCAGACAGGGGTGGGGGAACACTGAAGCTTTCTTT | CASRARQGWGNTEAFF | TRBD1 | TRBJ1-1 | TRBV12-3/TRBV12-4 | many
TGTACCAGCAGCCGAACGGGTAGCTCCTACGAGCAGTACTTC | CTSSRTGSSYEQYF | NA | TRBJ2-7 | TRBV7-2 | NA
TGTGCCAGCATGTTATTACCCCGGGAGGGAAAAGATACGCAGTATTTT | CASMLLPREGKDTQYF | TRBD2 | TRBJ2-3 | TRBV28 | many
TGTGCCAGCAGCTCAGAAGGTTGGCGGACAGTGAATTCACCCCTCCACTTT | CASSSEGWRTVNSPLHF | NA | TRBJ1-6 | TRBV11-2 | many
TGTGCCAGCAGTAGGGAGATGGGCTCCTACGAGCAGTACTTC | CASSREMGSYEQYF | NA | TRBJ2-7 | TRBV12-3/TRBV12-4 | many
TGTGCCTGGAGTGTACGGTACAATGAGCAGTTCTTC | CAWSVRYNEQFF | NA | TRBJ2-1 | TRBV30 | many
TGTGCCAGCAGCTCCGGCGGACAGGGAAACTATGGCTACACCTTC | CASSSGGQGNYGYTF | TRBD1 | TRBJ1-2 | TRBV5-4 | NA
TGCGCCAGCAGCTCGTCGACTTCCACGGGTTTTACAGATACGCAGTATTTT | CASSSSTSTGFTDTQYF | NA | TRBJ2-3 | TRBV5-1 | many
TGCAGTGCTATGGGACAGGGCAATCAGCCCCAGCATTTT | CSAMGQGNQPQHF | TRBD1 | TRBJ1-5 | TRBV20-1 | many
TGTGCCAGCAAAACCGTAGGGACTGAAGCTTTCTTT | CASKTVGTEAFF | NA | TRBJ1-1 | TRBV27 | NA
TGTGCCAGCTCACCACCCCTGGGACGGCTAGCAAATCAGCCCCAGCATTTT | CASSPPLGRLANQPQHF | NA | TRBJ1-5 | TRBV18 | many
TGTGCCAGCAGCTCGGGTAGGGGCGGGGAGCTGTTTTTT | CASSSGRGGELFF | NA | TRBJ2-2 | TRBV7-8 | few
TGCAGTGCTAGGGAAGGGGGGCGTGGGCCTGAAGCTTTCTTT | CSAREGGRGPEAFF | NA | TRBJ1-1 | TRBV20-1 | once
TGTGCCAGCAGTGAATTCCGAGGGGCGAACACCGGGGAGCTGTTTTTT | CASSEFRGANTGELFF | NA | TRBJ2-2 | TRBV25-1 | many
TGTGCCAGCAGCTCAGGACTAGCTGGTACGCAGTATTTT | CASSSGLAGTQYF | TRBD2 | TRBJ2-3 | TRBV7-2 | many
TGTGCCAGCAGCTTGGGGGGACTAGTGCTCAGCACAGATACGCAGTATTTT | CASSLGGLVLSTDTQYF | TRBD2 | TRBJ2-3 | TRBV5-5 | many
TGCAGTGCTAGGGGGAGACTAGCGGGCCGCCAAGAGACCCAGTACTTC | CSARGRLAGRQETQYF | TRBD2 | TRBJ2-5 | TRBV20-1 | many
TGTGCCAGCAGGGGAGAGGAGGGTCACTACACCTTC | CASRGEEGHYTF | NA | TRBJ1-2 | TRBV12-3/TRBV12-4 | many
TGTGCCAGCAGCCCCCCGGGACCGACGTACCAAGAGACCCAGTACTTC | CASSPPGPTYQETQYF | NA | TRBJ2-5 | TRBV7-2 | NA
TGTGCCAGCAGTTTGGGACCCCTTATGGGGTCACCCCTCCACTTT | CASSLGPLMGSPLHF | NA | TRBJ1-6 | TRBV12-3/TRBV12-4 | many
TGCAGTGCTAGAGATCCCGGGACTGCGGGAAACACCATATATTTT | CSARDPGTAGNTIYF | NA | TRBJ1-3 | TRBV20-1 | many
TGCAGCGTTGAGTCGGGGGAGAGGACTGAAGCTTTCTTT | CSVESGERTEAFF | NA | TRBJ1-1 | TRBV29-1 | many